The next 7 T cell receptor beta chains were all read from a single sample in a study of blood T cell repertoires in COVID-19. The method was immunoSEQ multiplex PCR; TCRdb's version includes in-frame clones alone and lacks a portion of them. The sample holds 90,000 to 150,000 clones; 70% to 85% are singletons and the top ten take about 2.5%. The sample taken for sequencing was peripheral blood. These receptor sequences come from a man between 50 and 59 years old with acute or convalescent COVID-19.

The rearrangement joins TRBV19 to TRBJ1-1, with D perhaps TRBD1 (5 bases). Germline V gene lookup returns CDR1 LNHDA and CDR2 SQIVND (reference sequence). CDR3 length: 12 amino acids. V lost 7 bases, J lost 6 bases, and 12 bases lay in between. The DNA of the CDR3 is TGTGCCAGTACCCCGGGGGGGGCTGAAGCTTTCTTT. Translated, it gives CASTPGGAEAFF.

This clone has only a few counts. This chain uses TRBV6-4 with TRBJ2-3, with TRBD1 matching over 10 bases. Per the germline V gene, CDR1 is MRHNA and CDR2 is SNTAGT. V shed 2 bases and J 4 bases; nucleotides not matched to a gene: 0. The CDR3 contains 14 residues. CDR3 nucleotides: TGTGCCAGCAGTGACGGACAGGGGGCAGATACGCAGTATTTT. Its translation is CASSDGQGADTQYF.

The chain carries TRBV29-1 and TRBJ2-3; D is possibly TRBD2 (7 bases). V lost 1 base and J 5 bases, leaving 13 bases between the germline ends. Looked up from germline, CDR1 is SQVTM and CDR2 is ANQGSEA. There are 14 residues in the CDR3. The CDR3 reads CSVEGGGGEDTQYF. CDR3 nucleotides: TGCAGCGTTGAAGGGGGAGGGGGAGAAGATACGCAGTATTTT.

This clone was found once. The chain has TRBV11-2 and TRBJ2-1, with D perhaps matching TRBD2 (5 bases). CDR3 length equals 15 residues. The germline CDR1 and CDR2 sequences are SGHAT and FQNNGV. With 4 bases removed from V and 4 bases from J, the gap between germline ends came to 14 bases. The CDR3 loop is CASSSGEGGYNEQFF. Written as DNA, the CDR3 is TGTGCCAGCAGCTCGGGCGAGGGCGGGTACAATGAGCAGTTCTTC.

This clone was recorded a few times. This chain connects TRBV19 to TRBJ2-3; TRBD2 agrees at 8 bases. Germline V gene data show CDR1 as LNHDA and CDR2 as SQIVND (reference sequence). V lost 4 bases to trimming and J lost 4 bases; unmatched junction nucleotides: 4. This CDR3 spans 14 amino acids. CDR3 DNA: TGTGCCAGTAGTACTCCGGGACTAGCAGATACGCAGTATTTT. Translating gives CASSTPGLADTQYF.

The chain joins TRBV6-5 to TRBJ2-2; D perhaps matches TRBD2 (5 bases). The CDR3 consists of 14 residues. Germline values: CDR1 MNHEY, CDR2 SVGAGI. Trimming took 2 bases from V and 7 from J, leaving 11 bases between them. In DNA, the CDR3 is TGTGCCAGCAGTTACGGGGAGTCGCACGGGGAGCTGTTTTTT. It is translated as CASSYGESHGELFF.

CDR3 sequence reads: CASSPTDLGNQPQHF. In nucleotides, the CDR3 is TGTGCCAGCAGCCCGACAGATCTCGGCAATCAGCCCCAGCATTTT. The chain has TRBV7-8 and TRBJ1-5, with a tentative D call TRBD1 (5 bases). Trimming took off 5 bases at V and 2 bases at J, with 13 bases between the two ends. The CDR3 length is 15 residues. Germline CDR1 SGHVS, CDR2 FQNEAQ.